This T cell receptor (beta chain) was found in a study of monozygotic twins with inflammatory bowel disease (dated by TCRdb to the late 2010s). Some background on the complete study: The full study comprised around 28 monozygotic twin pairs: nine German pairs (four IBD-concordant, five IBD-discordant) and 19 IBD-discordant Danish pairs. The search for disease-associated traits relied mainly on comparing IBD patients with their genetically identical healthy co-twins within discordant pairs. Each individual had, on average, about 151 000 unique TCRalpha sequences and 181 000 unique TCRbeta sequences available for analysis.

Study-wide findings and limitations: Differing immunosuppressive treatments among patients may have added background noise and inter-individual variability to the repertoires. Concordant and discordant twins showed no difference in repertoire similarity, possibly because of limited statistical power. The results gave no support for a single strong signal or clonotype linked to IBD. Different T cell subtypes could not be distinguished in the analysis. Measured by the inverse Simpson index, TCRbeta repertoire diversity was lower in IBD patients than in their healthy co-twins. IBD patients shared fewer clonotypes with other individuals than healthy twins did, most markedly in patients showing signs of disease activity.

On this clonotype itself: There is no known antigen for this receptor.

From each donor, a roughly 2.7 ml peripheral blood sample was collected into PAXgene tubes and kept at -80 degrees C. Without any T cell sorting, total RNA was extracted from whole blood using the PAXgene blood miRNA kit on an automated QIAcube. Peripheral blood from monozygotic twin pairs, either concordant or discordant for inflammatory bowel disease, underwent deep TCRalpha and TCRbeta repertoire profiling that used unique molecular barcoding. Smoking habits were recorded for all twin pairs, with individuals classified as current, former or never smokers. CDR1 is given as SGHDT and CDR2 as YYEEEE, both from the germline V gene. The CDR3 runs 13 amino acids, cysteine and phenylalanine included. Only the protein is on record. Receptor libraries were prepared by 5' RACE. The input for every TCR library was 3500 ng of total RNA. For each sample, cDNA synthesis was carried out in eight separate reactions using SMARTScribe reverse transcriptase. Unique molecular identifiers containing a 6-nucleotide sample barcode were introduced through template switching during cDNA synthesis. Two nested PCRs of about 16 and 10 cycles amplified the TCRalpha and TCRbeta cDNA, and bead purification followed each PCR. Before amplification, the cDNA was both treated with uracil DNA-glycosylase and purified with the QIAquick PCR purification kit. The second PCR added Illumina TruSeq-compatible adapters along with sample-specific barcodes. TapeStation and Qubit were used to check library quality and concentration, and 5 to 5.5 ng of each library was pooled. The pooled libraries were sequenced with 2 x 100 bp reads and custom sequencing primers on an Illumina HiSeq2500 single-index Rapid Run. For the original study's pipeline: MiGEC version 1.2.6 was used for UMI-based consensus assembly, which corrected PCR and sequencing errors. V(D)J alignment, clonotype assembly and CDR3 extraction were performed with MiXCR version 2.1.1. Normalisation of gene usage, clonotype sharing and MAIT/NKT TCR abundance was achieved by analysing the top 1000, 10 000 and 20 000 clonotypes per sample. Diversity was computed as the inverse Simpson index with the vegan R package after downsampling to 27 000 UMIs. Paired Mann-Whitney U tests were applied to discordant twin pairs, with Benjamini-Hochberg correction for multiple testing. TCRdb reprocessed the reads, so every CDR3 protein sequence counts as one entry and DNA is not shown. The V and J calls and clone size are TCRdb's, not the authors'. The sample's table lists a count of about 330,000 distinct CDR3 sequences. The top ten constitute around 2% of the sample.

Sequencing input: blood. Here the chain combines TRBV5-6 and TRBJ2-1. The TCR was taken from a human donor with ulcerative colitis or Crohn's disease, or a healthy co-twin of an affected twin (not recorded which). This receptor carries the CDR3 CASSLEFAAEQFF.